This TCR beta chain is from a study of blood T cell repertoires in COVID-19. As for the study in general: Acute and convalescent COVID-19 samples came from the United States, Italy and Spain. Nucleic acid was either cDNA or gDNA, and it came from T cells, B-cell-depleted T cells, or PBMCs.

From germline, CDR1 is LGHNA and CDR2 YSLEER. The length of the CDR3 is 14 residues. V was shortened by 0 bases and J by 9 bases, with 15 bases between the two germline ends. This table comes from immunoSEQ multiplex PCR, and its TCRdb copy is limited to in-frame clones, with some not included. The table has about 70,000 clones, around 83% seen once. Sequenced sample: peripheral blood. This rearrangement joins TRBV4-3 to TRBJ2-7; perhaps TRBD2 as D (5 bases). This TCR was sampled from a man aged 80 or over with acute or convalescent COVID-19. CDR3 DNA: TGCGCCAGCAGCCAAGATACGGGGTCAAGCGTGCAGTACTTC. Amino acids: CASSQDTGSSVQYF.